These 20 T cell receptor beta chains were all obtained from the same sample, sequenced in a study of persistence of HIV-infected CD4 T cells. Cells were stimulated nonspecifically with anti-CD3/anti-CD28 magnetic beads. Sorting of responding CD4+ T cells relied on upregulated CD40 ligand together with CD69. Sequencing used immunoSEQ version 4 in survey mode. Measured with immunoSEQ multiplex PCR; TCRdb has only the in-frame clones, and not every one. This table has 45,000 or so clones, 80% to 90% appearing once. These receptors' targets are unknown. The material sequenced was CD4+ T cells sorted from PBMCs after approximately 20-hour stimulation, taken from a patient who received antiretroviral therapy. The receptors stem from an adult woman with HIV who was CMV-seropositive.

The gene calls are TRBV29-1 and TRBJ2-1; 7 positions match TRBD2. With V trimmed by 4 bases and J by 2 bases, 8 bases remained unmatched. Germline values: CDR1 SQVTM, CDR2 ANQGSEA. There are 15 residues in the CDR3. DNA for the CDR3: TGCAGCGTTGTCCCAGCGGGAAGGGCCTACAATGAGCAGTTCTTC. This codes for CSVVPAGRAYNEQFF.

The J gene is TRBJ2-1, the V gene TRBV27; 9 nucleotides match TRBD2. Germline trimming cut 5 bases from V and 3 bases from J; bases unmatched to any gene: 11. This CDR3 comprises 17 residues. Germline V lookup: CDR1 MNHEY, CDR2 SMNVEV (reference sequence). CDR3 coding DNA: TGTGCCAGCAGTACCTCGATGCTAGCGGGATTCTACAATGAGCAGTTCTTC. This gives the protein CASSTSMLAGFYNEQFF.

The count of this clone is one. V gene TRBV19 combines with J gene TRBJ1-6; D perhaps matches TRBD1 (6 bases). This CDR3 has 15 residues. CDR1 and CDR2 from the germline V gene are LNHDA and SQIVND (reference sequence). V was pared by 3 bases and J by 6 bases, with 12 bases between. The CDR3 DNA follows: TGTGCCAGTAGTATGGACAGAACCTCTAATTCACCCCTCCACTTT. It translates to CASSMDRTSNSPLHF.

The chain joins TRBV28 to TRBJ1-5; 9 bases match TRBD1. Trimming removed 3 bases from V and 0 bases from J; junction bases left unmatched: 9. The CDR3 totals 18 residues. CDR1 and CDR2 (germline): MDHEN, SYDVKM. The CDR3 loop reads CASSLERTGAVSNQPQHF. The CDR3 DNA reads TGTGCCAGCAGTTTGGAGCGGACAGGGGCCGTTAGCAATCAGCCCCAGCATTTT.

This clone was seen just once. The chain links TRBV2 to TRBJ2-3, with TRBD2 matching over 8 bases. CDR3 size: 19 residues. After removal of 2 bases from V and 2 bases from J, the junction contained 15 bases not matched to a gene. Looked up from germline, CDR1 is SNHLY and CDR2 is FYNNEI. CDR3 bases: TGTGCCAGCAGTGAATGGGGCGGGGGGACTTCTTCACCCACAGATACGCAGTATTTT. This codes for CASSEWGGGTSSPTDTQYF.

The gene calls are TRBV10-3 and TRBJ2-3; TRBD2 is a possible D gene (6 bases). This CDR3 contains 15 residues. CDR1 and CDR2 from the germline V gene are ENHRY and SYGVKD. Trimming left V 2 bases short and J 4 bases short, with 13 bases between. The DNA for the CDR3 is TGTGCCATCAGTGAGCCCGGGCGGGAAGCAGATACGCAGTATTTT. Translated: CAISEPGREADTQYF.

This chain connects TRBV11-3 to TRBJ2-1, with D maybe TRBD2 (5 bases). V was cut by 2 bases and J by 7 bases, with 9 bases left in between. CDR3 size: 13 residues. CDR1 is SGHNT and CDR2 is YENEEA in the germline V gene. Written as DNA, the CDR3 is TGTGCCAGCAGCTTACCGGGAAGGAATGAGCAGTTCTTC. This gives the protein CASSLPGRNEQFF.

The chain has TRBV7-2 and TRBJ1-2, with 9 bases that match TRBD1. V trimming: 5 bases; J trimming: 4 bases; junction bases outside the gene matches: 8. There are 15 residues in the CDR3. From germline, CDR1 is SGHTA and CDR2 FQGNSA. The CDR3 coding sequence is TGTGCCAGCAGCAACGACAGGGGGAGGAGCTATGGCTACACCTTC. Translating gives CASSNDRGRSYGYTF.

V usage is TRBV29-1 and J usage is TRBJ2-7; 8 bases match TRBD1. CDR3 length: 14 amino acids. The junction had 11 bases not matched to a gene; V was cut back by 6 bases and J by 4 bases. Germline V gives CDR1 SQVTM, CDR2 ANQGSEA. The CDR3 sequence is CSVRGPTGGYEQYF. The DNA for the CDR3 is TGCAGCGTCCGCGGCCCCACAGGGGGGTACGAGCAGTACTTC.

The chain couples TRBV29-1 to TRBJ2-7; D is unclear. The CDR3 loop spans 13 amino acids. V dropped 1 base and J dropped 0 bases, with 7 bases sitting between them. Per the germline V gene, CDR1 is SQVTM and CDR2 is ANQGSEA. The CDR3 protein is CSVEAPSSYEQYF. The DNA for the CDR3 is TGCAGCGTTGAAGCCCCGAGCTCCTACGAGCAGTACTTC.

This rearrangement joins TRBV29-1 to TRBJ1-2, with D hard to call. Germline CDR1 SQVTM, CDR2 ANQGSEA. The V end lost 1 base, the J end lost 2 bases, and 20 bases lay between the germline ends. This CDR3 has 17 amino acids. The CDR3 nucleotides are TGCAGCGTTGAAGCCCCCGGGAGCAGGCTCTTAAACTATGGCTACACCTTC. Protein sequence: CSVEAPGSRLLNYGYTF.

This chain links TRBV24-1 with TRBJ1-1; D gene uncertain. Trimming pared 5 bases from V and 3 bases from J, leaving 6 bases between. From germline, CDR1 is KGHDR and CDR2 SFDVKD. The CDR3 contains 12 residues. The CDR3 loop is CATSARDTEAFF. DNA for the CDR3: TGTGCCACCAGTGCCCGGGACACTGAAGCTTTCTTT.

V gene TRBV6-6 combines with J gene TRBJ2-3, with 9 bases aligning to TRBD2. Unmatched junction bases numbered 2, after V lost 6 bases and J lost 1 base. Germline assignment: CDR1 MNHNY and CDR2 SVGAGI (reference sequence). The CDR3 has 14 amino acids. The CDR3 region is CASRKRGGTDTQYF. CDR3 coding DNA: TGTGCCAGCAGGAAGCGGGGGGGCACAGATACGCAGTATTTT.

The V and J genes are TRBV15 and TRBJ2-7, with D possibly being TRBD1 or TRBD2 (5 bases each). The CDR3 has 12 residues. Trimming cost V 3 bases and J 5 bases, with 8 bases left between them. Germline V gene sequence: CDR1 LNHNV, CDR2 YYDKDF (reference sequence). The CDR3 region has the DNA TGTGCCACCAGCAGCCTGGGGGACGAGCAGTACTTC. Amino acid sequence: CATSSLGDEQYF.

The chain uses TRBV3-1 (or the pseudogene TRBV3-2) and TRBJ2-1; TRBD2 matches 12 bases. The CDR3 has 16 amino acids. The germline CDR1 and CDR2 sequences are LGHDT and YNNKEL (reference sequence). V was clipped by 4 bases and J by 8 bases; unmatched bases: 9. The CDR3 loop reads CASSPKRLAGADEQFF. DNA for the CDR3: TGTGCCAGCAGCCCAAAACGACTAGCGGGAGCAGATGAGCAGTTCTTC.

The gene calls are TRBV4-1 and TRBJ2-7, with 10 bases aligning to TRBD2. Germline CDR1 reads MGHRA; CDR2 reads YSYEKL. Trimming at V came to 0 bases and at J to 2 bases, leaving 4 bases not matched to a gene. This CDR3 is built from 16 residues. The CDR3: CASSQDLSGRAYEQYF. The CDR3 coding sequence is TGCGCCAGCAGCCAAGATTTAAGCGGGAGGGCCTACGAGCAGTACTTC.

The J gene is TRBJ2-3, the V gene TRBV12-5; D is unclear. The CDR3 totals 14 residues. CDR1 and CDR2 (germline): LGHNT, FRNRAP. The ends were cut back, 0 bases at V and 12 bases at J, with 16 bases in the middle. In DNA, the CDR3 is TGTGCTAGTGGTTTGGTGGCCCCGCGCGCGACCCAGTATTTT. This translates into CASGLVAPRATQYF.

The chain uses TRBV7-9 and TRBJ2-7; D gene unclear. The CDR3 sequence is 12 residues long. V gave up 3 bases and J gave up 4 bases, with 7 bases separating them. Looked up from germline, CDR1 is SEHNR and CDR2 is FQNEAQ (reference sequence). Written as DNA, the CDR3 is TGTGCCAGCAGCTTTGGGCCGTACGAGCAGTACTTC. Its translation: CASSFGPYEQYF. The full variable domain, completed using reference TRBV7-9 and TRBJ2-7, is DTGVSQNPRHKITKRGQNVTFRCDPISEHNRLYWYRQTLGQGPEFLTYFQNEAQLEKSRLLSDRFSAERPKGSFSTLEIQRTEQGDSAMYLCASSFGPYEQYFGPGTRLTVT.

The chain combines TRBV11-2 with TRBJ2-1; D perhaps matches TRBD2 (5 bases). V was trimmed by 3 bases and J by 0 bases, leaving 18 bases between them. This CDR3 region has 18 residues. Looked up from germline, CDR1 is SGHAT and CDR2 is FQNNGV. This CDR3 is CASSFGFEGLGSYNEQFF. The CDR3 DNA is TGTGCCAGCAGCTTTGGATTCGAGGGCTTGGGCTCCTACAATGAGCAGTTCTTC. The whole variable domain, filled in from reference TRBV11-2 and TRBJ2-1, reads EAGVAQSPRYKIIEKRQSVAFWCNPISGHATLYWYQQILGQGPKLLIQFQNNGVVDDSQLPKDRFSAERLKGVDSTLKIQPAKLEDSAVYLCASSFGFEGLGSYNEQFFGPGTRLTVL.

The CDR3 reads CASSSIGGTLSYEQYF. The CDR3 DNA sequence: TGTGCCAGCAGCTCCATTGGCGGGACCCTCTCCTACGAGCAGTACTTC. The chain carries TRBV7-8 and TRBJ2-7; D may be TRBD2 (6 bases). Germline V gene sequence: CDR1 SGHVS, CDR2 FQNEAQ. This CDR3 is 16 amino acids long. V lost 4 bases and J 0 bases, leaving 16 bases between the germline ends.